One sample yielded the 24 T cell receptor beta chains listed below, sequenced in a study of blood T cells in healthy people across ages. Then a second PCR, running about 6 to 12 cycles, was carried out with a sample-barcoded 5' primer and a J-beta primer mix. TCRdb recomputed calls from the 5' RACE reads with MiXCR, one row per CDR3 protein. The top ten clones hold approximately 24% of a sample with approximately 800,000 distinct CDR3 sequences, approximately 53% of them seen once. The specimen sequenced was blood. The receptors here all came from a man aged 40-49 years in good health.

J is TRBJ1-5 and V is TRBV30; D not resolved. The CDR3 covers 13 residues. V was pared by 6 bases and J by 4 bases, with 13 bases between. The germline V gene has CDR1 GTSNPN and CDR2 SVGIG (reference sequence). The CDR3 bases are TGTGCCTGCGGACGGGGAGATAATCAGCCCCAGCATTTT. Its translation is CACGRGDNQPQHF.

The V gene is TRBV7-9, the J gene TRBJ2-1; maybe TRBD2 (7 bases). V dropped 1 base and J dropped 7 bases, with 17 bases sitting between them. The CDR3 is 16 residues long. Germline loops: CDR1 SEHNR, CDR2 FQNEAQ (reference sequence). The CDR3 DNA is TGTGCCAGCAGCTTAGAACGGGGGGCAGGCGAAAATGAGCAGTTCTTC. This gives the protein CASSLERGAGENEQFF.

V is TRBV4-2 and J is TRBJ2-7; 7 nucleotides agree with TRBD1. The CDR3 spans 15 residues. Trimming cost V 4 bases and J 3 bases; bases outside gene matches: 9. Germline loops: CDR1 LGHNA, CDR2 YNFKEQ. The CDR3: CASSPFIRGLYEQYF. The CDR3 DNA sequence: TGTGCCAGCAGCCCGTTTATAAGGGGGCTCTACGAGCAGTACTTC.

For the CDR3, the DNA is TGTGCCATCAGCGAGACTAGCGGGTGGACCTACGAGCAGTACTTC. It yields the protein CAISETSGWTYEQYF. V gene TRBV10-3 combines with J gene TRBJ2-7; 10 bases are shared with TRBD2. J was trimmed by 2 bases and V by 6 bases; bases with no gene match: 7. CDR1 is ENHRY and CDR2 is SYGVKD in the germline V gene. The CDR3 has 15 amino acids.

Points on this clonotype: Germline and junction disagree at one end, which may indicate a read error. The chain employs TRBV5-6 and TRBJ2-3, with 8 nucleotides matching TRBD2. CDR1 is SGHDT, CDR2 YYEEEE, per germline. This CDR3 has 16 amino acids. The CDR3: CASGLLSGGTTDTQYF. The CDR3 bases are TGTGCCAGCGGCTTGCTGAGCGGGGGAACCACAGATACGCAGTATTTT.

The rearrangement joins TRBV20-1 to TRBJ2-7, with TRBD2 identical over 7 bases. After removal of 5 bases from V and 1 base from J, the junction contained 8 bases not matched to a gene. The CDR3 totals 14 residues. Germline CDR1 and CDR2: DFQATT and SNEGSKA (reference sequence). CDR3 coding DNA: TGCAGTGCTCCCGTCGAAGCGGGATCCTACGAGCAGTACTTC. Translating gives CSAPVEAGSYEQYF.

This sequence joins TRBV20-1 and TRBJ2-1; possibly TRBD1 or TRBD2 for D (5 bases each). Near its end, the DNA agrees better with TRBJ2-7, so the J call may be wrong. This CDR3 has 16 amino acids. Germline values: CDR1 DFQATT, CDR2 SNEGSKA (reference sequence). The CDR3 coding sequence is TGCAGTGCTAGAGGGAACCGGGACCCCTACTACAATGAGCAGTACTTC. Its translation: CSARGNRDPYYNEQYF.

J is TRBJ2-7 and V is TRBV12-5; D not resolved. The ends were cut back, 1 base at V and 5 bases at J, with 9 bases in the middle. CDR3 length: 13 residues. CDR1 is LGHNT, CDR2 FRNRAP, per germline. CDR3 region: CASGLGFFHEQYF. CDR3 coding DNA: TGTGCTAGTGGTTTGGGCTTTTTCCACGAGCAGTACTTC.

This clonotype has a single count. This chain links TRBV6-2 or TRBV6-3 with TRBJ2-7; 9 bases line up with TRBD2. V gave up 1 base and J gave up 3 bases; unmatched junction bases: 10. The germline gives CDR1 MNHEY, CDR2 SVGEGT. The length of the CDR3 is 17 residues. The CDR3 DNA is TGTGCCAGCAGTTACTTGCGGGGGGGCGGTCGACGCTACGAGCAGTACTTC. Protein: CASSYLRGGGRRYEQYF.

DNA of the CDR3: TGTGCCACCAGCAGAGCACGTCCCGACGAGCAGTACTTC. This codes for CATSRARPDEQYF. V gene TRBV15 combines with J gene TRBJ2-7, with D uncertain. The CDR3 is 13 residues long. Germline lookup yields CDR1 LNHNV and CDR2 YYDKDF (reference sequence). Deletions cut 1 base from V and 5 bases from J, with 9 bases between.

There are a few counts of this clonotype. The chain uses TRBV20-1 and TRBJ2-3, with TRBD2 as a possible D gene (5 bases). The CDR3 runs to 14 residues. Germline V gene sequence: CDR1 DFQATT, CDR2 SNEGSKA (reference sequence). The V gene lost 3 bases and the J gene lost 3 bases, with 13 bases spanning the gap. The CDR3 bases are TGCAGTGCTAGCCCCCCGGGGAGAACAGATACGCAGTATTTT. Protein product: CSASPPGRTDTQYF.

The chain couples TRBV6-6 to TRBJ2-2, with TRBD2 matching 7 bases. Per germline, CDR1 MNHNY and CDR2 SVGAGI (reference sequence). The CDR3 is 15 amino acids. The trim removed 0 bases at V and 4 bases at J, leaving 2 bases unmatched. The CDR3 DNA sequence: TGTGCCAGCAGTTACTCGACGGGAGGCACCGGGGAGCTGTTTTTT. Translation: CASSYSTGGTGELFF.

This sequence joins TRBV27 and TRBJ2-5, with 9 bases fitting TRBD2. The J segment lost 5 bases and the V segment lost 5 bases, leaving 6 bases of the junction unmatched. Germline loops: CDR1 MNHEY, CDR2 SMNVEV (reference sequence). The CDR3 is 14 residues long. DNA of the CDR3: TGTGCCAGCAGTCCGCGGGAGGGTGGGGAGACCCAGTACTTC. Amino acid sequence: CASSPREGGETQYF.

The chain joins TRBV6-5 to TRBJ2-3, with D maybe TRBD1 (5 bases). This CDR3 spans 15 amino acids. From germline, CDR1 is MNHEY and CDR2 SVGAGI. Trimming pared 0 bases from V and 2 bases from J, leaving 9 bases between. The CDR3: CASSYSGADTDTQYF. The DNA for the CDR3 is TGTGCCAGCAGTTACTCAGGGGCCGACACAGATACGCAGTATTTT.

This chain joins TRBV4-3 and TRBJ2-3, with unresolved D. V lost 4 bases and J lost 0, with 11 bases in between. In germline, CDR1 is LGHNA, CDR2 YSLEER. The CDR3 contains 15 residues. The CDR3 loop reads CASSPSVTSTDTQYF. For the CDR3, the DNA is TGCGCCAGCAGCCCGTCCGTCACTAGCACAGATACGCAGTATTTT.

The rearrangement links TRBV15 to TRBJ2-1; 7 bases agree with TRBD2. This CDR3 is 15 amino acids long. Trimming took 1 base from V and 7 from J; bases not matched to a gene: 7. The germline gives CDR1 LNHNV, CDR2 YYDKDF (reference sequence). The CDR3 loop is CATSRGREERNEQFF. CDR3 coding DNA: TGTGCCACCAGCAGAGGACGGGAGGAAAGGAATGAGCAGTTCTTC.

This rearrangement joins TRBV29-1 to TRBJ2-1; possible D gene TRBD1, 6 bases. Germline V gene sequence: CDR1 SQVTM, CDR2 ANQGSEA. Trimming removed 4 bases from V and 9 bases from J, with 13 bases in between. The CDR3 runs 12 residues. The CDR3 DNA reads as TGCAGCGTTGTAAGGGGGTCCGGTGAGCAGTTCTTC. Encoded protein: CSVVRGSGEQFF.

J is TRBJ1-6 and V is TRBV4-3; TRBD1 matches 7 bases. The trim removed 5 bases at V and 4 bases at J, leaving 5 bases unmatched. CDR3 size: 15 residues. From germline, CDR1 is LGHNA and CDR2 YSLEER. This CDR3 is CASSNNRGYNSPLHF. In DNA, the CDR3 is TGCGCCAGCAGCAACAACAGGGGATATAATTCACCCCTCCACTTT.

This clonotype came up a few times. This sequence joins TRBV7-9 and TRBJ2-5, with TRBD1 identical over 11 bases. V lost 11 bases, J lost 4 bases, and 12 bases stayed unmatched. Germline-derived CDR1 and CDR2 are SEHNR and FQNEAQ (reference sequence). The CDR3 runs to 15 residues. CDR3 sequence reads: CAGSSDRGRGETQYF. CDR3 coding DNA: TGTGCCGGGTCTTCGGACAGGGGGCGCGGAGAGACCCAGTACTTC.

V gene TRBV15 combines with J gene TRBJ2-7; unclear D gene. The DNA end is more similar to TRBJ2-5, so the J call may be wrong. This CDR3 is built from 13 residues. From germline, CDR1 is LNHNV and CDR2 YYDKDF (reference sequence). In DNA form, the CDR3 reads TGTGCCACCAGCAGAGGATCCCTAGAGACCCAGTACTTC. Residues: CATSRGSLETQYF.

This clonotype was found a few times. The chain uses TRBV20-1 and TRBJ2-1; possible D gene TRBD2, 7 bases. The CDR3 is 15 residues long. Germline V lookup: CDR1 DFQATT, CDR2 SNEGSKA (reference sequence). Deletions cut 4 bases from V and 6 bases from J, with 19 bases between. The CDR3 nucleotides are TGCAGTGCTAATAGGGGCAAGGGGGGGACCAATGAGCAGTTCTTC. Translating it yields CSANRGKGGTNEQFF.

CDR3 amino acids: CATSTTDTQYF. In nucleotides, the CDR3 is TGTGCCACCTCAACCACAGATACGCAGTATTTT. The chain has TRBV12-3 or TRBV12-4 and TRBJ2-3; no definite D call. Trimming stripped 10 bases from V and 2 bases from J, with 7 bases between. The CDR3 covers 11 residues.

This clonotype appeared a few times. V usage is TRBV7-9 and J usage is TRBJ1-1; D gene uncertain. Trimming took off 2 bases at V and 0 bases at J, with 7 bases between the two ends. The germline gives CDR1 SEHNR, CDR2 FQNEAQ (reference sequence). The CDR3 loop spans 14 amino acids. CDR3 sequence reads: CASSLPRMNTEAFF. For the CDR3, the DNA is TGTGCCAGCAGCTTACCACGGATGAACACTGAAGCTTTCTTT.

J is TRBJ2-3 and V is TRBV24-1, with 7 bases lining up with TRBD1. This CDR3 spans 17 amino acids. Germline V gene lookup returns CDR1 KGHDR and CDR2 SFDVKD. J lost 2 bases, V lost 4 bases, and 11 bases had no gene match. CDR3 residues: CATSEPHRGSDTDTQYF. CDR3 DNA sequence: TGTGCCACCAGTGAACCCCACAGGGGATCGGACACAGATACGCAGTATTTT.